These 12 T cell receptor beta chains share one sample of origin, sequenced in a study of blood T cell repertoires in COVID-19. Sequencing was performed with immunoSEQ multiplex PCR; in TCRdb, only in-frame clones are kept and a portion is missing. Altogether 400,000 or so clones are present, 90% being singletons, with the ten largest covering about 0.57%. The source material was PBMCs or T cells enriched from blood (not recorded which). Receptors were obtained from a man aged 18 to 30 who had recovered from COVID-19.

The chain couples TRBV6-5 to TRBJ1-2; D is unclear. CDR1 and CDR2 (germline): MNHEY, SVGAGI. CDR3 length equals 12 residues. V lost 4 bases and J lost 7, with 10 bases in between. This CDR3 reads CASSSAVTGYTF. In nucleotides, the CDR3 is TGTGCCAGCAGTTCCGCAGTTACTGGCTACACCTTC.

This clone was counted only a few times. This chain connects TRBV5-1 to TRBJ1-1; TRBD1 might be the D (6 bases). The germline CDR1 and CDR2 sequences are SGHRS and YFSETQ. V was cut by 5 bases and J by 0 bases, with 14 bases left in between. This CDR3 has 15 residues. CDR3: CASRTPGQMNTEAFF. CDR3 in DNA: TGCGCCAGCAGGACTCCAGGACAGATGAACACTGAAGCTTTCTTT.

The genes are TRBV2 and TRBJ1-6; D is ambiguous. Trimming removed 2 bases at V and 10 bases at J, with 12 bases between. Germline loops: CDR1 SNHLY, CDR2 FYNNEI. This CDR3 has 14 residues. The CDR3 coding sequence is TGTGCCAGCAGTGAAATGCGGGGTTGGTCACCCCTCCACTTT. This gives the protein CASSEMRGWSPLHF.

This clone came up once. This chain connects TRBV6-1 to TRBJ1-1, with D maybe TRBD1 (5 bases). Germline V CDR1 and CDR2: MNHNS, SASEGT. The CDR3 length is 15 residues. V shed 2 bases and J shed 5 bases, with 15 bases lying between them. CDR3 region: CASSEKDKGKTEAFF. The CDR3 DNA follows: TGTGCCAGCAGTGAAAAGGACAAAGGTAAGACTGAAGCTTTCTTT.

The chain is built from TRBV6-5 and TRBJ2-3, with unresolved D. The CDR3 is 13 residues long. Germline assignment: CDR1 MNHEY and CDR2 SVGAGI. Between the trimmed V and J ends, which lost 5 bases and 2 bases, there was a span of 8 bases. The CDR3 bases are TGTGCCAGCAGTCCGGTTAACACAGATACGCAGTATTTT. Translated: CASSPVNTDTQYF.

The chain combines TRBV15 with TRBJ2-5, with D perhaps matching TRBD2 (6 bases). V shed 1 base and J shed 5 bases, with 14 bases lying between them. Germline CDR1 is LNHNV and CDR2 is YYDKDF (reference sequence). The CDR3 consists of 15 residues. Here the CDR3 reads CATSRARDSGETQYF. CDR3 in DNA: TGTGCCACCAGCAGAGCCCGGGACTCCGGCGAGACCCAGTACTTC.

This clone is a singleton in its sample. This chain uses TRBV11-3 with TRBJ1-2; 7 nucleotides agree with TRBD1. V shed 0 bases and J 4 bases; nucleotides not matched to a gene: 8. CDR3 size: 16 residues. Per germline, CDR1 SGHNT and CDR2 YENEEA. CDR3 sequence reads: CASSLDSRGALYGYTF. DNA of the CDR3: TGTGCCAGCAGCTTAGATTCCAGGGGGGCCCTCTATGGCTACACCTTC.

The CDR3 DNA follows: TGCGCCAGCAGCCAAGCCCTCGGGGTAGACTATGGCTACACCTTC. Translation gives CASSQALGVDYGYTF. The V gene is TRBV4-1, the J gene TRBJ1-2; D is uncertain. The CDR3 has 15 amino acids. CDR1 and CDR2 from the germline V gene are MGHRA and YSYEKL. Trimming removed 1 base from V and 3 bases from J, with 12 bases in between.

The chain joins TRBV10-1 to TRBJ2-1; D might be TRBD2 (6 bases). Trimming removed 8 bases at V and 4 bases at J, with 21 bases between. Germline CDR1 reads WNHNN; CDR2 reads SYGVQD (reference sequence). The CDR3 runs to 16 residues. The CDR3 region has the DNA TGCGCCAGCTCCCCCGGGACTTCAACAACTTACAATGAGCAGTTCTTC. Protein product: CASSPGTSTTYNEQFF.

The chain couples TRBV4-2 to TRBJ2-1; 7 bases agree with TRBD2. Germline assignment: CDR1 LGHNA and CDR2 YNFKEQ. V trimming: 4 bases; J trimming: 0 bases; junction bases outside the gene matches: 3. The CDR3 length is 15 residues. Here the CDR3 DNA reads TGTGCCAGCAGCCCGCGGGGGAGCTCCTACAATGAGCAGTTCTTC. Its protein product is CASSPRGSSYNEQFF.

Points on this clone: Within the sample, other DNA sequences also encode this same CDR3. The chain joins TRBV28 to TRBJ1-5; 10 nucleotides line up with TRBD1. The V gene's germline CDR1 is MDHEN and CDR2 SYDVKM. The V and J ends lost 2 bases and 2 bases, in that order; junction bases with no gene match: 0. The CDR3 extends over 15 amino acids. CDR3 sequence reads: CASSLGQGGNQPQHF. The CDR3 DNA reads TGTGCCAGCAGTTTAGGACAGGGGGGCAATCAGCCCCAGCATTTT.

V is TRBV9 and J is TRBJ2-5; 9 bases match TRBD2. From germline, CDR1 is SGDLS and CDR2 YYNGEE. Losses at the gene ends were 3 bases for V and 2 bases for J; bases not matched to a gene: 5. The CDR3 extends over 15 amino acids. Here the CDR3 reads CASSEDAGGQETQYF. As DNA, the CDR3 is TGTGCCAGCAGCGAAGACGCGGGAGGGCAAGAGACCCAGTACTTC.